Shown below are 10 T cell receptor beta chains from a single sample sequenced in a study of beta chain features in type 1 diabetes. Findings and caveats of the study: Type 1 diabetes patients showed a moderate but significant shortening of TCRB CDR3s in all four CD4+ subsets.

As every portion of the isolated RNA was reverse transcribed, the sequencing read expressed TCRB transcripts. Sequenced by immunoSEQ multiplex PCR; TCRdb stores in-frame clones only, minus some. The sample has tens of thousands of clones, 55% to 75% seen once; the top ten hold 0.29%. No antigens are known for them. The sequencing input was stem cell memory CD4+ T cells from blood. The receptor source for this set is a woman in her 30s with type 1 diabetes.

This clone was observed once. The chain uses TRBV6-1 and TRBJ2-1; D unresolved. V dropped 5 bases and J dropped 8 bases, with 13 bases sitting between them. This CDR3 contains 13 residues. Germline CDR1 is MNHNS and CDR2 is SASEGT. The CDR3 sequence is CASSQQRRDEQFF. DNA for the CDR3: TGTGCCAGCAGTCAACAAAGACGGGATGAGCAGTTCTTC.

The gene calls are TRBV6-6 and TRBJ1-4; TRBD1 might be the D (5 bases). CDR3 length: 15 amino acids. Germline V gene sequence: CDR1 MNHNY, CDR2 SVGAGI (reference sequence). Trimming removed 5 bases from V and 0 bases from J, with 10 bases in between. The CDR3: CASSQRQSTNEKLFF. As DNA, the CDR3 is TGTGCCAGCAGTCAAAGACAGTCAACTAATGAAAAACTGTTTTTT.

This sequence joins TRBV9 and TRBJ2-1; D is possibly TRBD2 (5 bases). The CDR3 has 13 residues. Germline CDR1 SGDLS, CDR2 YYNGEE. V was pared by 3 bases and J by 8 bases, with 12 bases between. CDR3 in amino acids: CASSGRNSDEQFF. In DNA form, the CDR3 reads TGTGCCAGCAGCGGTCGGAATAGCGATGAGCAGTTCTTC. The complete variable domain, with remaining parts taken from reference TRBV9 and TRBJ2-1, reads DSGVTQTPKHLITATGQRVTLRCSPRSGDLSVYWYQQSLDQGLQFLIQYYNGEERAKGNILERFSAQQFPDLHSELNLSSLELGDSALYFCASSGRNSDEQFFGPGTRLTVL.

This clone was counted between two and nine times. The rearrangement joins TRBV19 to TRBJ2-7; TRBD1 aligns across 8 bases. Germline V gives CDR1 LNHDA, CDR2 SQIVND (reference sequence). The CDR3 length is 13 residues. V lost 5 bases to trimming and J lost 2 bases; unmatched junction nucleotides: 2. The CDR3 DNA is TGTGCCAGTAGTGCGACAGGGGCCTACGAGCAGTACTTC. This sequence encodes CASSATGAYEQYF.

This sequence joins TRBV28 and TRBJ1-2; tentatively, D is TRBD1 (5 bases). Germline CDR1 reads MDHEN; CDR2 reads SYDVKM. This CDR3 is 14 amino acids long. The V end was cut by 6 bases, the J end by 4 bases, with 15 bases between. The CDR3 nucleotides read TGTGCCAGCAGCCGAGATCAGGGAGGCTATGGCTACACCTTC. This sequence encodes CASSRDQGGYGYTF.

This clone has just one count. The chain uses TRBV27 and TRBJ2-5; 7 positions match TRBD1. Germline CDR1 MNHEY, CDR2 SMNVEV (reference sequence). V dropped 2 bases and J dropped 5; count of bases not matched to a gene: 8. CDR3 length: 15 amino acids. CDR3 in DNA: TGTGCCAGCAGTTTACGTTGGGACAGCCCGGAGACCCAGTACTTC. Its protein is CASSLRWDSPETQYF.

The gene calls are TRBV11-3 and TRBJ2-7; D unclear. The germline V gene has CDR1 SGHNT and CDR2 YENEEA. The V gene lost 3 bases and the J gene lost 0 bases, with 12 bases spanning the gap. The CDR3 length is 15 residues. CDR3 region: CASSFGTRSSYEQYF. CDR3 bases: TGTGCCAGCAGCTTTGGAACAAGGAGCTCCTACGAGCAGTACTTC.

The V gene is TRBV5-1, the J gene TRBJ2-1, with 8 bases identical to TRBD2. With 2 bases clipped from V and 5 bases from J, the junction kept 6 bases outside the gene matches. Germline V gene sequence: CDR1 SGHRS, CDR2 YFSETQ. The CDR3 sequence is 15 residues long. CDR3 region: CASSFGSGMNNEQFF. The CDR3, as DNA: TGCGCCAGCAGCTTCGGTAGCGGGATGAACAATGAGCAGTTCTTC.

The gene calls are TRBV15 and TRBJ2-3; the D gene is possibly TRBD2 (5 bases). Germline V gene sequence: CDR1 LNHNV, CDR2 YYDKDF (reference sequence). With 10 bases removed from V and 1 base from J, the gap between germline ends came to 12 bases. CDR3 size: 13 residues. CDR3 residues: CAISTGGTDTQYF. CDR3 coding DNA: TGTGCCATCTCGACCGGGGGCACAGATACGCAGTATTTT.

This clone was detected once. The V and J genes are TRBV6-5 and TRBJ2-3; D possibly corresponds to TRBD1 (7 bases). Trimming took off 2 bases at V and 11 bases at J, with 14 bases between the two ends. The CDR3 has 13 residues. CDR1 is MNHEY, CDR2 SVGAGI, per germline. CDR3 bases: TGTGCCAGCAGTTACGGGCAGGGGGGAGTGCAGTATTTT. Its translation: CASSYGQGGVQYF.